The next 16 T cell receptor beta chains were all read from a single sample in a study of blood T cells in healthy people across ages. The second PCR ran about 6 to 11 cycles with a sample-barcoded 5' primer and J-beta primers. TCRdb reprocessed the 5' RACE reads via MiXCR and lists one record per CDR3 protein. The data show 850,000 or so distinct CDR3 sequences, under 35% seen once. Sequenced sample: blood. The receptors here all came from a woman aged 80 or over in good health.

This clonotype has ten or more counts. This chain joins TRBV7-2 and TRBJ2-1; TRBD1 aligns across 8 bases. CDR3 length equals 16 residues. Germline CDR1 is SGHTA and CDR2 is FQGNSA. V shed 0 bases and J 3 bases; nucleotides not matched to a gene: 4. CDR3 in amino acids: CASSLASGGVYNEQFF. CDR3 nucleotide sequence: TGTGCCAGCAGCTTAGCGTCAGGGGGCGTCTACAATGAGCAGTTCTTC.

This clonotype was seen repeatedly, ten times or more. This chain joins TRBV12-3 or TRBV12-4 and TRBJ1-2; TRBD1 matches at 10 bases. V was clipped by 7 bases and J by 6 bases; unmatched bases: 5. The CDR3 runs 13 residues. The CDR3 spells CASNPTGGNGYTF. The CDR3, as DNA: TGTGCCAGCAACCCGACAGGGGGCAATGGCTACACCTTC.

This clonotype appeared once. The chain recombines TRBV7-2 with TRBJ1-5; TRBD1 matches at 7 bases. Germline V gene sequence: CDR1 SGHTA, CDR2 FQGNSA. V trimming: 5 bases; J trimming: 11 bases; junction bases outside the gene matches: 9. There are 13 residues in the CDR3. The CDR3: CASSPGQLGSQHF. The CDR3 nucleotides are TGTGCCAGCAGCCCGGGACAGCTGGGTTCCCAGCATTTT. Looking up the rest from reference TRBV7-2 and TRBJ1-5 gives the full variable domain: GAGVSQSPSNKVTEKGKDVELRCDPISGHTALYWYRQSLGQGLEFLIYFQGNSAPDKSGLPSDRFSAERTGGSVSTLTIQRTQQEDSAVYLCASSPGQLGSQHFGDGTRLSIL.

This clonotype has at least ten counts. The chain joins TRBV28 to TRBJ1-5; D uncertain. Germline assignment: CDR1 MDHEN and CDR2 SYDVKM. The CDR3 loop spans 12 amino acids. Between the trimmed V and J ends, which lost 6 bases and 2 bases, there was a span of 5 bases. In DNA, the CDR3 is TGTGCCAGCAGGGCCGGCAATCAGCCCCAGCATTTT. It encodes CASRAGNQPQHF.

This clonotype turned up a few times. A read error may explain this, as a much larger clone is one base away. J is TRBJ2-5 and V is TRBV2, with D possibly TRBD1 on 6 matching bases. The V and J ends lost 5 bases and 5 bases respectively, with 15 bases between them. This CDR3 has 14 amino acids. Germline CDR1 is SNHLY and CDR2 is FYNNEI. For the CDR3, the DNA is TGTGCCAGCAGTCAGGGGAGACAAAGGGAGACCCAGTACTTC. This codes for CASSQGRQRETQYF.

The table lists this clonotype with a few counts. The CDR3 is CASSSLRSYEQYF. DNA of the CDR3: TGTGCCAGCAGTTCCCTGAGGTCCTACGAGCAGTACTTC. V gene TRBV6-5 combines with J gene TRBJ2-7; no clear D gene. Germline CDR1 MNHEY, CDR2 SVGAGI. The CDR3 has 13 residues. With 4 bases removed from V and 1 base from J, the gap between germline ends came to 8 bases.

The chain joins TRBV7-3 to TRBJ2-3; possibly TRBD1 for D (6 bases). The CDR3 is made up of 16 amino acids. The V and J ends lost 0 bases and 6 bases respectively, with 16 bases between them. Germline-derived CDR1 and CDR2 are SGHTA and FQGTGA. The DNA of the CDR3 is TGTGCCAGCAGCTTAACCCCGGGACAAAACACGGATACGCAGTATTTT. Amino acid sequence: CASSLTPGQNTDTQYF.

A note on this clonotype: A much larger clone differs from this one at a single base, so this may be a read error. The chain links TRBV7-9 to TRBJ2-6, with 7 bases fitting TRBD1. The CDR3 loop spans 13 amino acids. CDR1 and CDR2 from the germline V gene are SEHNR and FQNEAQ (reference sequence). The CDR3 DNA reads TGTGCCAGCAGCCTGACAGGGAGCCACGTCCGGACTTTC. Translating gives CASSLTGSHVRTF.

The chain is built from TRBV12-3 or TRBV12-4 and TRBJ1-2; D might be TRBD1 (6 bases). V shed 8 bases and J shed 4 bases, with 17 bases lying between them. The CDR3 spans 14 residues. CDR3 in DNA: TGTGCCAGCTCTGCGGGGGGCCCCCTCTATGGCTACACCTTC. This gives the protein CASSAGGPLYGYTF.

Details on this clonotype: This may be a read error: a much more frequent sequence differs by one nucleotide. This sequence joins TRBV29-1 and TRBJ1-2, with D possibly matching TRBD1 (5 bases). Germline lookup yields CDR1 SQVTM and CDR2 ANQGSEA. The V and J ends lost 3 bases and 6 bases respectively, with 17 bases between them. The CDR3 has 14 residues. The DNA for the CDR3 is TGCAGCGTTGACCTATTGCAGGGTGGCCATGGCTACACCTTC. This encodes CSVDLLQGGHGYTF.

This clonotype was seen repeatedly, ten times or more. V and J are TRBV7-8 and TRBJ2-3, with D uncertain. Germline CDR1 SGHVS, CDR2 FQNEAQ. Trimming took 3 bases from V and 12 from J, leaving 10 bases between them. The CDR3 is 11 amino acids. The CDR3 DNA reads as TGTGCCAGCAGCTTGGGAACGACACAGTATTTT. It is translated as CASSLGTTQYF.

The chain links TRBV7-8 to TRBJ1-5; a weak D match, TRBD1 (5 bases). The CDR3 sequence is 14 residues long. V gave up 3 bases and J gave up 3 bases, with 9 bases separating them. In germline, CDR1 is SGHVS, CDR2 FQNEAQ. The CDR3, as DNA: TGTGCCAGCAGCTTTGGGGGAATCAATCAGCCCCAGCATTTT. It specifies CASSFGGINQPQHF.

The V gene is TRBV6-5, the J gene TRBJ1-2; D remains unclear. Deletions cut 5 bases from V and 3 bases from J, with 10 bases between. CDR1 is MNHEY, CDR2 SVGAGI, per germline. The CDR3 has 13 amino acids. This CDR3 is CASSPLGDYGYTF. DNA for the CDR3: TGTGCCAGCAGTCCATTGGGCGACTATGGCTACACCTTC.

CDR3 loop: CASSLTGLLTDTQYF. The CDR3 region has the DNA TGTGCCAGCAGCCTTACGGGACTACTCACAGATACGCAGTATTTT. The rearrangement links TRBV11-2 to TRBJ2-3, with 7 bases aligning to TRBD2. The CDR3 loop spans 15 amino acids. V dropped 5 bases and J dropped 2; count of bases not matched to a gene: 7. The germline V gene encodes CDR1 SGHAT and CDR2 FQNNGV.

The chain joins TRBV30 to TRBJ2-5; D might be TRBD1 (5 bases). The assigned J gene may be wrong: the sequence end matches TRBJ2-1 better. Looked up from germline, CDR1 is GTSNPN and CDR2 is SVGIG (reference sequence). This CDR3 spans 13 amino acids. The CDR3 sequence is CAWSVGGQETQFF. The CDR3 nucleotides are TGTGCCTGGAGTGTCGGCGGACAAGAGACCCAGTTCTTC.

This clonotype was detected ten times or more. The rearrangement uses TRBV7-2 and TRBJ2-5, with D tentatively TRBD2 (5 bases). This CDR3 is 13 amino acids long. Trimming removed 5 bases from V and 4 bases from J, with 11 bases in between. Germline CDR1 reads SGHTA; CDR2 reads FQGNSA. The CDR3 DNA sequence: TGTGCCAGCAGCGCGGGCGTCGCAGAGACCCAGTACTTC. Its translation is CASSAGVAETQYF.